This T cell receptor (beta chain) was identified during a study of control samples from healthy donors and cancer patients. There are 13 residues in the CDR3. CDR1 and CDR2 from the germline V gene are SGHTA and FQGNSA. Trimming removed 3 bases from V and 6 bases from J, with 8 bases in between. Method: immunoSEQ multiplex PCR; TCRdb's copy keeps in-frame clones and lacks some. The sample has some 90,000 clones, approximately 90% seen once. V usage is TRBV7-2 and J usage is TRBJ2-2; no firm D call. Specimen: blood. The source is a woman between 25 and 40 years old in good health. Here the CDR3 reads CASSLGHSGELFF. CDR3 DNA: TGTGCCAGCAGCTTGGGTCACTCCGGGGAGCTGTTTTTT. The full variable domain, in which reference TRBV7-2 and TRBJ2-2 provide the parts outside the CDR3, is GAGVSQSPSNKVTEKGKDVELRCDPISGHTALYWYRQSLGQGLEFLIYFQGNSAPDKSGLPSDRFSAERTGGSVSTLTIQRTQQEDSAVYLCASSLGHSGELFFGEGSRLTVL.